These 15 T cell receptor beta chains were sequenced from one sample in a study of cytotoxic CD8 clonotypes in ibrutinib-treated CLL. Only in-frame clones appear in the TCRdb table, and some are missing; sequencing was by immunoSEQ multiplex PCR. Among about 120,000 clones, 58% were seen once, and the ten largest hold approximately 35%. The source material was PBMCs, sampled after 24 months of ibrutinib treatment. These receptors originate from a human donor with chronic lymphocytic leukemia.

The chain recombines TRBV9 with TRBJ2-3, with TRBD2 matching 8 bases. The CDR3 is made up of 16 amino acids. In germline, CDR1 is SGDLS, CDR2 YYNGEE. Trimming took 0 bases from V and 3 from J; bases not matched to a gene: 6. CDR3 amino acids: CASSVGSGSRTDTQYF. In DNA form, the CDR3 reads TGTGCCAGCAGCGTAGGGAGCGGGAGTAGGACAGATACGCAGTATTTT.

The chain uses TRBV6-5 and TRBJ1-3; D remains ambiguous. The CDR3 sequence is 14 residues long. The ends were cut back, 6 bases at V and 0 bases at J, with 9 bases in the middle. Germline V gene lookup returns CDR1 MNHEY and CDR2 SVGAGI. The CDR3 is CASSLLSSGNTIYF. DNA for the CDR3: TGTGCCAGCAGCCTCTTAAGCTCTGGAAACACCATATATTTT.

This clone was detected once. The chain recombines TRBV28 with TRBJ1-6; D gene ambiguous. The CDR3 consists of 13 residues. The germline V gene has CDR1 MDHEN and CDR2 SYDVKM. The CDR3 reads CAERSYYNSPLHF. The CDR3 nucleotides read TGTGCAGAGCGGTCCTACTATAATTCACCCCTCCACTTT.

The sample holds many counts of this clone. The V and J genes are TRBV5-1 and TRBJ1-1, with TRBD1 identical over 8 bases. Germline loops: CDR1 SGHRS, CDR2 YFSETQ. With V trimmed by 3 bases and J by 4 bases, 2 bases remained unmatched. The CDR3 covers 13 residues. Here the CDR3 DNA reads TGCGCCAGCAGCTCGGGACAGGTCACTGAAGCTTTCTTT. Its protein is CASSSGQVTEAFF.

V usage is TRBV27 and J usage is TRBJ2-3; 7 bases fit TRBD1. Germline V gene data show CDR1 as MNHEY and CDR2 as SMNVEV (reference sequence). CDR3 length: 17 residues. The junction had 12 bases not matched to a gene; V was cut back by 5 bases and J by 1 base. CDR3 nucleotides: TGTGCCAGCAGTAAAACCCTCGACAGGGTACGCACAGATACGCAGTATTTT. This sequence encodes CASSKTLDRVRTDTQYF.

The V and J genes are TRBV4-2 and TRBJ2-7; no firm D call. The CDR3 sequence is 13 residues long. Between the trimmed V and J ends, which lost 1 base and 4 bases, there was a span of 8 bases. Germline values: CDR1 LGHNA, CDR2 YNFKEQ. CDR3 nucleotides: TGTGCCAGCAGCCAAGGGGCCCGGTACGAGCAGTACTTC. Encoded protein: CASSQGARYEQYF.

This clone was counted once. The V call is TRBV11-3, the J call TRBJ2-3; 7 nucleotides agree with TRBD1. With V trimmed by 5 bases and J by 0 bases, 5 bases remained unmatched. Germline CDR1 SGHNT, CDR2 YENEEA. There are 15 residues in the CDR3. CDR3 DNA sequence: TGTGCCAGCAGCCCCCGACAGGGTAGCACAGATACGCAGTATTTT. Translation gives CASSPRQGSTDTQYF.

J is TRBJ1-3 and V is TRBV18, with D perhaps TRBD1 (6 bases). Trimming took off 3 bases at V and 0 bases at J, with 9 bases between the two ends. This CDR3 region has 15 residues. Germline V CDR1 and CDR2: KGHSH, LQKENI. CDR3 loop: CASSPGQTSGNTIYF. The DNA for the CDR3 is TGTGCCAGCTCACCCGGACAGACCTCTGGAAACACCATATATTTT.

This clone was observed a few times. The genes are TRBV9 and TRBJ1-1; D remains unclear. The CDR3 runs to 14 residues. V shed 0 bases and J shed 3 bases, with 9 bases lying between them. Looked up from germline, CDR1 is SGDLS and CDR2 is YYNGEE. The CDR3 DNA is TGTGCCAGCAGCGTAGTAGGGTATGACACTGAAGCTTTCTTT. Amino acid sequence: CASSVVGYDTEAFF.

This rearrangement joins TRBV11-3 to TRBJ1-6; D uncertain. CDR1 is SGHNT, CDR2 YENEEA, per germline. The germline V and J ends were trimmed by 0 bases and 10 bases, with 13 bases remaining between them. The CDR3 is 15 amino acids. The CDR3 nucleotides are TGTGCCAGCAGCTTAGACTTCCGCCTGGGATCACCCCTCCACTTT. Encoded protein: CASSLDFRLGSPLHF. The full variable domain, with the rest looked up from reference TRBV11-3 and TRBJ1-6, is EAGVVQSPRYKIIEKKQPVAFWCNPISGHNTLYWYLQNLGQGPELLIRYENEEAVDDSQLPKDRFSAERLKGVDSTLKIQPAELGDSAVYLCASSLDFRLGSPLHFGNGTRLTVT.

The rearrangement links TRBV29-1 to TRBJ2-5; D remains unclear. CDR3 length: 12 residues. Germline V gene lookup returns CDR1 SQVTM and CDR2 ANQGSEA. V lost 1 base and J 5 bases, leaving 8 bases between the germline ends. CDR3 amino acids: CSVEGQSETQYF. Written as DNA, the CDR3 is TGCAGCGTTGAAGGGCAATCGGAGACCCAGTACTTC. Complete variable domain (other parts from reference TRBV29-1 and TRBJ2-5): SAVISQKPSRDICQRGTSLTIQCQVDSQVTMMFWYRQQPGQSLTLIATANQGSEATYESGFVIDKFPISRPNLTFSTLTVSNMSPEDSSIYLCSVEGQSETQYFGPGTRLLVL.

The chain carries TRBV6-1 and TRBJ2-7; D may be TRBD2 (6 bases). The CDR3 has 13 amino acids. V shed 8 bases and J shed 4 bases, with 15 bases lying between them. Germline V lookup: CDR1 MNHNS, CDR2 SASEGT. The CDR3 sequence: CASAPPRGYEQYF. CDR3 nucleotide sequence: TGTGCCAGCGCCCCCCCTCGGGGGTACGAGCAGTACTTC.

The chain recombines TRBV25-1 with TRBJ1-2, with D possibly being TRBD1 (5 bases). The CDR3 length is 14 residues. The V gene's germline CDR1 is MGHDK and CDR2 SYGVNS. Trimming removed 4 bases at V and 2 bases at J, with 11 bases between. The CDR3 nucleotides read TGTGCCAGCAGTGGGGAGGGGTTGAACTATGGCTACACCTTC. It encodes CASSGEGLNYGYTF.

CDR3 region: CSARQGNAYEQYF. DNA of the CDR3: TGCAGCGCCCGACAGGGTAACGCCTACGAGCAGTACTTC. The chain joins TRBV29-1 to TRBJ2-7; 7 positions agree with TRBD1. The V segment lost 7 bases and the J segment 2 bases; nucleotides outside the gene matches: 8. The CDR3 sequence is 13 residues long. CDR1 SQVTM and CDR2 ANQGSEA come from the germline V gene.

The J gene is TRBJ2-5, the V gene TRBV5-1, with 11 bases that match TRBD1. The CDR3 is 15 residues long. J lost 5 bases, V lost 4 bases, and 7 bases had no gene match. The V gene's germline CDR1 is SGHRS and CDR2 YFSETQ. The CDR3 spells CASSPGTGGGETQYF. As DNA, the CDR3 is TGCGCCAGCAGCCCGGGGACAGGGGGTGGCGAGACCCAGTACTTC.